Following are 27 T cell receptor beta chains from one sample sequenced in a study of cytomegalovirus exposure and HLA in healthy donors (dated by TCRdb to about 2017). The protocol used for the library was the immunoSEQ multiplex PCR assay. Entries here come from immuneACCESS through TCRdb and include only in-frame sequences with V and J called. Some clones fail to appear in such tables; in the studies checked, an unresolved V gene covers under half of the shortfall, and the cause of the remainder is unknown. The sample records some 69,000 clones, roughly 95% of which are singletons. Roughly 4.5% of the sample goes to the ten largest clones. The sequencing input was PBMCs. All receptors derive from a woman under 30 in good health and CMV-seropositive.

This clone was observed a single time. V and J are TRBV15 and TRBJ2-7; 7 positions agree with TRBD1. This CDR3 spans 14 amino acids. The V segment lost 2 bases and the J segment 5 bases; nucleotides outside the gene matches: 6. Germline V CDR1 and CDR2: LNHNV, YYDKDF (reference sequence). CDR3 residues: CATSRRTGPHEQYF. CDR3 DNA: TGTGCCACCAGCAGAAGGACAGGCCCCCACGAGCAGTACTTC.

The CDR3 nucleotides read TGCGCCAGCAGCTTAGGACTAGAGTACCAAGAGACCCAGTACTTC. Residues: CASSLGLEYQETQYF. V usage is TRBV5-1 and J usage is TRBJ2-5; the match to TRBD2 covers 7 bases. Germline V gene data show CDR1 as SGHRS and CDR2 as YFSETQ. V lost 2 bases to trimming and J lost 0 bases; unmatched junction nucleotides: 4. This CDR3 is built from 15 residues. Drawing the rest from reference TRBV5-1 and TRBJ2-5, the complete variable domain is KAGVTQTPRYLIKTRGQQVTLSCSPISGHRSVSWYQQTPGQGLQFLFEYFSETQRNKGNFPGRFSGRQFSNSRSEMNVSTLELGDSALYLCASSLGLEYQETQYFGPGTRLLVL.

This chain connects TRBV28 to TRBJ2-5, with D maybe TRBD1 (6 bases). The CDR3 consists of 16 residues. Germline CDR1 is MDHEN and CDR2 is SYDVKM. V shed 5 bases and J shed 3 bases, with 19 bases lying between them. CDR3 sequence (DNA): TGTGCCAGCAGTCTAGAGGAGATTCGACAGGAAGAGACCCAGTACTTC. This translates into CASSLEEIRQEETQYF.

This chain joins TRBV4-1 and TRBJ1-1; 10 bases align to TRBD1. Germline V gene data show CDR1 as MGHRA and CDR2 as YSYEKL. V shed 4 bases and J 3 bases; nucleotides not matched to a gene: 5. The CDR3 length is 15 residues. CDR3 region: CASSPAGQGYTEAFF. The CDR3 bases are TGCGCCAGCAGCCCGGCGGGACAGGGGTACACTGAAGCTTTCTTT.

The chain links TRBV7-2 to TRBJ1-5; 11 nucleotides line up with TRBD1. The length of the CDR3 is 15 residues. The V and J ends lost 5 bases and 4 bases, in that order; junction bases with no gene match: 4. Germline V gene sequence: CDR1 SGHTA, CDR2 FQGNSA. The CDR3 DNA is TGTGCCAGCAGCCGCGGGACAGGGGGGAATCAGCCCCAGCATTTT. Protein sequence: CASSRGTGGNQPQHF.

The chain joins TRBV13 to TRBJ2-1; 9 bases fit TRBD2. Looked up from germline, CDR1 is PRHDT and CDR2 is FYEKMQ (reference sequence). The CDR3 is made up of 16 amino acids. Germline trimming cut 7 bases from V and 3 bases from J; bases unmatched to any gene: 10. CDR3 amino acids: CASTPHVAGVYNEQFF. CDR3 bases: TGTGCCAGCACCCCCCACGTAGCGGGAGTCTACAATGAGCAGTTCTTC.

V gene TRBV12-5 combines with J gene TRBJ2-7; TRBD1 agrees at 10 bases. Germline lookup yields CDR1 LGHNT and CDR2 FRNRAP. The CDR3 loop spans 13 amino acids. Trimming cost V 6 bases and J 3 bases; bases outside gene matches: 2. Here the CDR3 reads CASGRTGGYEQYF. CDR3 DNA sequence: TGTGCTAGTGGCCGGACAGGGGGCTACGAGCAGTACTTC.

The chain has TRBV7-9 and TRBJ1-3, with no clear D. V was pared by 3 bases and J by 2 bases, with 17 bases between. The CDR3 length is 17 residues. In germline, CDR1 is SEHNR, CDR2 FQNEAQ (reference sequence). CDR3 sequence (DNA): TGTGCCAGCAGCTTTTGGCGAAAGGAGCGTGCTGGAAACACCATATATTTT. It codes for CASSFWRKERAGNTIYF.

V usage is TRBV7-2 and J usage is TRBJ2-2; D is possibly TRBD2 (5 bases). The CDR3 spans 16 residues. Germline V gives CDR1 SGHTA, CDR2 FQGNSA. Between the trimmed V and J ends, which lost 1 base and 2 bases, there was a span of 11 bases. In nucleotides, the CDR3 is TGTGCCAGCAGCTTAGGTGCTAGCTCTAACACCGGGGAGCTGTTTTTT. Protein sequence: CASSLGASSNTGELFF.

DNA of the CDR3: TGTGCCAGCAGCCCCACCGGGACAGGCTATGGCTACACCTTC. Its translation is CASSPTGTGYGYTF. The genes are TRBV7-3 and TRBJ1-2; 8 bases line up with TRBD1. Germline loops: CDR1 SGHTA, CDR2 FQGTGA. The CDR3 is made up of 14 amino acids. After removal of 5 bases from V and 4 bases from J, the junction contained 6 bases not matched to a gene. Filled out from reference TRBV7-3 and TRBJ1-2, the complete variable domain reads GAGVSQTPSNKVTEKGKYVELRCDPISGHTALYWYRQSLGQGPEFLIYFQGTGAADDSGLPNDRFFAVRPEGSVSTLKIQRTERGDSAVYLCASSPTGTGYGYTFGSGTRLTVV.

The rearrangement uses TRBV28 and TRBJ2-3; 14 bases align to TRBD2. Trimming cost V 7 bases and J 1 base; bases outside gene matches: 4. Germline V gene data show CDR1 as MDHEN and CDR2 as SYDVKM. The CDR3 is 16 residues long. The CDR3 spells CASKGLAGVGTDTQYF. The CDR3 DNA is TGTGCCAGCAAGGGACTAGCGGGAGTTGGCACAGATACGCAGTATTTT. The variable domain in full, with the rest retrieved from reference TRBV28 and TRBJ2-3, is DVKVTQSSRYLVKRTGEKVFLECVQDMDHENMFWYRQDPGLGLRLIYFSYDVKMKEKGDIPEGYSVSREKKERFSLILESASTNQTSMYLCASKGLAGVGTDTQYFGPGTRLTVL.

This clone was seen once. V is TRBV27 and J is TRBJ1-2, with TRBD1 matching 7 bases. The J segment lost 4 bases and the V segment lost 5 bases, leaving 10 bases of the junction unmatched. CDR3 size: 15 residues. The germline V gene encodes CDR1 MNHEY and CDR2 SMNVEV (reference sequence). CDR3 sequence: CASSARGGTFYGYTF. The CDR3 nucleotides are TGTGCCAGCAGTGCTAGAGGGGGCACTTTCTATGGCTACACCTTC.

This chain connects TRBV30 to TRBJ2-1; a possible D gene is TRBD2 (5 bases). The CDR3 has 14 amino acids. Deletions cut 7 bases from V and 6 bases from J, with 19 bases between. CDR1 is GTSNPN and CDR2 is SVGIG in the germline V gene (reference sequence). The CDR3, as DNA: TGTGCCTCCACCAGCCCCGGGATCGTCAATGAGCAGTTCTTC. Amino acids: CASTSPGIVNEQFF.

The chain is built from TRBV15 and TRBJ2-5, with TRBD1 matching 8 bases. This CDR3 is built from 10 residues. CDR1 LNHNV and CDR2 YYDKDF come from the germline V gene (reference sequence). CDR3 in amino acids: CAGTGGSMYF. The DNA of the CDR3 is TGTGCTGGGACAGGTGGGTCGATGTACTTC.

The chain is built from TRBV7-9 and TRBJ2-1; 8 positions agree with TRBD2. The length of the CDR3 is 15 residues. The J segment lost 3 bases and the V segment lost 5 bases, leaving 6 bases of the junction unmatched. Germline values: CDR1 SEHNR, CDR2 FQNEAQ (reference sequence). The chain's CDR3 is CASSPRTSSYNEQFF. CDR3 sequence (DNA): TGTGCCAGCAGCCCCCGGACTAGCAGCTACAATGAGCAGTTCTTC.

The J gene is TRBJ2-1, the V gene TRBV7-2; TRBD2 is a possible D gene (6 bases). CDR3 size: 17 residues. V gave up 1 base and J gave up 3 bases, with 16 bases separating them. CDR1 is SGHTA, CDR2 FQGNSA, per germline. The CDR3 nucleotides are TGTGCCAGCAGCTTAGTCGGGCGTGGGAGGCTCTACAATGAGCAGTTCTTC. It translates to CASSLVGRGRLYNEQFF.

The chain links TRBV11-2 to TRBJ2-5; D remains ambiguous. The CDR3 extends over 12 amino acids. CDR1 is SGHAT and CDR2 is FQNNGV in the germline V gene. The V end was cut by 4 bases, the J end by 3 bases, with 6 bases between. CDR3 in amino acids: CASSSPEETQYF. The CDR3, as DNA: TGTGCCAGCAGCTCCCCGGAAGAGACCCAGTACTTC.

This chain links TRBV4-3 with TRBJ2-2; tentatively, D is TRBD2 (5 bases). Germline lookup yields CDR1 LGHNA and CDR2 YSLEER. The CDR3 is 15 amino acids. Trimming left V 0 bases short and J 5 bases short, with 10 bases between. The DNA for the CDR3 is TGCGCCAGCAGCCAAGATGGGTCGGGAACCGGGGAGCTGTTTTTT. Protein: CASSQDGSGTGELFF.

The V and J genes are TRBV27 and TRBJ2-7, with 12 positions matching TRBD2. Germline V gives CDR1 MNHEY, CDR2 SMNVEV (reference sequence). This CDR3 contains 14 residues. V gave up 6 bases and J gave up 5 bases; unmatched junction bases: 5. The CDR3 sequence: CASRRLAGVNEQYF. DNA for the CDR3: TGTGCCAGCAGACGACTAGCGGGAGTAAACGAGCAGTACTTC.

The CDR3 spells CASSSMGGTRNEQYF. The CDR3 region has the DNA TGTGCCAGCAGCTCCATGGGCGGGACCAGAAACGAGCAGTACTTC. The rearrangement uses TRBV7-9 and TRBJ2-7; possible D gene TRBD2, 6 bases. Germline loops: CDR1 SEHNR, CDR2 FQNEAQ (reference sequence). This CDR3 contains 15 residues. V was trimmed by 4 bases and J by 5 bases, leaving 18 bases between them.

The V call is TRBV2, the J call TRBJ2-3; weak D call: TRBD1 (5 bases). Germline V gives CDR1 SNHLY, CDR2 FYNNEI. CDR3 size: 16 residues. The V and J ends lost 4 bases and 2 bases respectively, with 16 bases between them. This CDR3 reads CASSGTPRELTDTQYF. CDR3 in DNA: TGTGCCAGCAGTGGCACCCCCAGGGAACTCACAGATACGCAGTATTTT. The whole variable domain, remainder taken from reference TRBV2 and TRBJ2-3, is EPEVTQTPSHQVTQMGQEVILRCVPISNHLYFYWYRQILGQKVEFLVSFYNNEISEKSEIFDDQFSVERPDGSNFTLKIRSTKLEDSAMYFCASSGTPRELTDTQYFGPGTRLTVL.

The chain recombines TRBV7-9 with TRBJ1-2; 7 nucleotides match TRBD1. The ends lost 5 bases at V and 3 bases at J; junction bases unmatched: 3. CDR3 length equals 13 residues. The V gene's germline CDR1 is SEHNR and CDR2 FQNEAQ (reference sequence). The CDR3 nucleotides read TGTGCCAGCAGCCCAGGGACAGACTATGGCTACACCTTC. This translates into CASSPGTDYGYTF.

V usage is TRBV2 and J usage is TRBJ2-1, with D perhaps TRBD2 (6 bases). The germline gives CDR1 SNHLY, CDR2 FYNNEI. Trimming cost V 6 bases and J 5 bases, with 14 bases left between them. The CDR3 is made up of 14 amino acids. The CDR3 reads CASSGTYYDNEQFF. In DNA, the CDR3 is TGTGCCAGCAGCGGGACTTACTACGACAATGAGCAGTTCTTC.

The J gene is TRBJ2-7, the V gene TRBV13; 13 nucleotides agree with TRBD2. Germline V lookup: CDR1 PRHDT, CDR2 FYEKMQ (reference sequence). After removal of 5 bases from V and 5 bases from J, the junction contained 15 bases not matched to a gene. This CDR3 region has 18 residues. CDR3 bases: TGTGCCAGCAGCGAAATGAAAGGGGGACTAGCGGGATTCCACGAGCAGTACTTC. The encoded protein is CASSEMKGGLAGFHEQYF.

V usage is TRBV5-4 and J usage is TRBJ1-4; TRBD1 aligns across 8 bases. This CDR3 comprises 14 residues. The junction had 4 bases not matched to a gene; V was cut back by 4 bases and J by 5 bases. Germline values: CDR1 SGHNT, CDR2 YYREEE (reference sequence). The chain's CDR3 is CASSNRGGNEKLFF. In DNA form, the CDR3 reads TGTGCCAGCAGCAACAGGGGGGGCAATGAAAAACTGTTTTTT.

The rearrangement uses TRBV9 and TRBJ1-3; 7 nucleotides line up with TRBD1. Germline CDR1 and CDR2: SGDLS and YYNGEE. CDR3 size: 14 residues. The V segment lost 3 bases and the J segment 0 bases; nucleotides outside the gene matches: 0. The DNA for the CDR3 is TGTGCCAGCAGCGACAGGGGCTCTGGAAACACCATATATTTT. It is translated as CASSDRGSGNTIYF.

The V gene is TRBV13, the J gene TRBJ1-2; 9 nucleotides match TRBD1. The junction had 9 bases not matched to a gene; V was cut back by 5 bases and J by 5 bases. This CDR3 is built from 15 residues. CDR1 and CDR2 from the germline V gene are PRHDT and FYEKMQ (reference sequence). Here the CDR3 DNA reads TGTGCCAGCAGCATGGGGGACAGGGAGGTTTATGGCTACACCTTC. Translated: CASSMGDREVYGYTF.